These 24 T cell receptor beta chains were all obtained from the same sample, sequenced in a study of T cells after yellow fever vaccination. A single record per CDR3 protein comes from TCRdb applying MiXCR to the 5' RACE reads. The sample consists of 100,000 to 150,000 distinct CDR3 sequences, 7.4% of them appearing once. Sequenced here: CD4+ T cells sorted from PBMCs, sampled more than 8 days after the first yellow fever vaccination. The receptors shown here come from a man between 18 and 35 years old who received the YFV17D yellow fever vaccine.

This clonotype came up many times. The gene calls are TRBV5-1 and TRBJ1-1; tentative D call: TRBD1 (5 bases). The ends were cut back, 4 bases at V and 1 base at J, with 11 bases in the middle. The CDR3 loop spans 14 amino acids. The germline CDR1 and CDR2 sequences are SGHRS and YFSETQ. CDR3 DNA: TGCGCCAGCAGCCCGGGACCGACGAACACTGAAGCTTTCTTT. Translating it yields CASSPGPTNTEAFF.

Only a few counts were recorded for this clonotype. The junction shows a germline mismatch at one end, possibly a read error. The V gene is TRBV11-2, the J gene TRBJ2-1, with TRBD2 as a possible D gene (7 bases). CDR3 size: 13 residues. Germline values: CDR1 SGHAT, CDR2 FQNNGV. The CDR3 nucleotides are TGTGCCAGCAGCTTAGTACTAGGAGGGGGGGGGGTCTTC. It specifies CASSLVLGGGGVF.

This clonotype was picked up many times. The chain joins TRBV12-3 or TRBV12-4 to TRBJ2-7, with D possibly matching TRBD1 (5 bases). The CDR3 has 13 residues. Trimming removed 3 bases at V and 3 bases at J, with 9 bases between. The CDR3 is CASSLGRVYEQYF. The CDR3, as DNA: TGTGCCAGCAGTTTGGGCAGGGTCTACGAGCAGTACTTC.

At least ten counts were recorded for this clonotype. This CDR3 is CASSPGAGGEQYV. CDR3 bases: TGTGCCAGCTCACCAGGGGCGGGAGGCGAGCAGTACGTC. This chain links TRBV18 with TRBJ2-7; 8 positions agree with TRBD2. Germline trimming cut 2 bases from V and 6 bases from J; bases unmatched to any gene: 3. Germline V gives CDR1 KGHSH, CDR2 LQKENI. The CDR3 spans 13 residues.

The table lists this clonotype with many counts. V and J are TRBV21-1 and TRBJ2-1; the table names TRBD1, a call not compared with the DNA. TRBV21-1 is tagged as a pseudogene. The CDR3 is 16 residues long. The CDR3 spells CASSKVVRGENNEQFF. CDR3 bases: TGTGCCAGCAGCAAAGTGGTTAGGGGGGAGAACAATGAGCAGTTCTTC.

This clonotype occurred many times. J is TRBJ2-1 and V is TRBV3-1, with D possibly being TRBD1 (6 bases). This CDR3 spans 16 amino acids. Germline loops: CDR1 LGHDT, CDR2 YNNKEL (reference sequence). Trimming pared 0 bases from V and 4 bases from J, leaving 13 bases between. CDR3 loop: CASSQDGGQGYNEQFF. The CDR3 nucleotides read TGTGCCAGCAGCCAAGATGGGGGTCAGGGGTACAATGAGCAGTTCTTC.

J is TRBJ1-2 and V is TRBV4-1; TRBD1 matches 7 bases. The CDR3 is 14 amino acids. Trimming took 3 bases from V and 8 from J; bases not matched to a gene: 9. Germline CDR1 and CDR2: MGHRA and YSYEKL. The CDR3 is CASSQTGPVVGYTF. The CDR3 nucleotides are TGCGCCAGCAGCCAGACAGGGCCCGTCGTGGGCTACACCTTC.

This clonotype was seen a handful of times. This chain joins TRBV5-4 and TRBJ2-5, with unresolved D. The V end lost 6 bases, the J end lost 5 bases, and 11 bases lay between the germline ends. The CDR3 extends over 12 amino acids. Germline V CDR1 and CDR2: SGHNT, YYREEE (reference sequence). Here the CDR3 reads CASTSQSETQYF. Here the CDR3 DNA reads TGTGCCAGCACTTCACAGTCGGAGACCCAGTACTTC.

The chain combines TRBV20-1 with TRBJ2-2; 9 bases are a match to TRBD2. The germline CDR1 and CDR2 sequences are DFQATT and SNEGSKA (reference sequence). The junction had 5 bases not matched to a gene; V was cut back by 8 bases and J by 7 bases. This CDR3 region has 12 residues. The CDR3 protein is CSPGGGGGELFF. CDR3 DNA: TGCAGTCCAGGCGGGGGGGGCGGGGAGCTGTTTTTT.

At least ten counts were recorded for this clonotype. This chain uses TRBV6-5 with TRBJ1-2, with D tentatively TRBD1 (6 bases). Trimming removed 3 bases at V and 1 base at J, with 12 bases between. Germline V lookup: CDR1 MNHEY, CDR2 SVGAGI. This CDR3 comprises 15 residues. The chain's CDR3 is CASSYLDSLNYGYTF. The DNA for the CDR3 is TGTGCCAGCAGTTATTTGGACAGTCTTAACTATGGCTACACCTTC.

This clonotype was counted at least ten times. The chain links TRBV7-3 to TRBJ2-1; D is uncertain. The CDR3 spans 15 residues. The V and J ends lost 5 bases and 4 bases respectively, with 15 bases between them. Germline V gives CDR1 SGHTA, CDR2 FQGTGA. The CDR3 DNA sequence: TGTGCCAGCAGCAAAGAGGCAGGTTGGTACAATGAGCAGTTCTTC. It translates to CASSKEAGWYNEQFF.

This clonotype showed up many times. The rearrangement uses TRBV7-9 and TRBJ1-2; TRBD1 agrees at 7 bases. This CDR3 region has 13 residues. Trimming took 6 bases from V and 4 from J; bases not matched to a gene: 5. The germline V gene encodes CDR1 SEHNR and CDR2 FQNEAQ (reference sequence). The chain's CDR3 is CASSRWDSYGYTF. Here the CDR3 DNA reads TGTGCCAGCAGTCGCTGGGACAGCTATGGCTACACCTTC. Using reference TRBV7-9 and TRBJ1-2 for the parts outside the CDR3, the full variable domain is DTGVSQNPRHKITKRGQNVTFRCDPISEHNRLYWYRQTLGQGPEFLTYFQNEAQLEKSRLLSDRFSAERPKGSFSTLEIQRTEQGDSAMYLCASSRWDSYGYTFGSGTRLTVV.

This clonotype was detected ten times or more. The chain joins TRBV12-3 or TRBV12-4 to TRBJ1-1; no reliable D call. V was cut by 6 bases and J by 8 bases, with 10 bases left in between. The CDR3 loop spans 11 amino acids. This chain's CDR3 is CASSRRAEAFF. The CDR3, as DNA: TGTGCCAGCAGCCGGAGGGCCGAAGCTTTCTTT.

This clonotype appeared many times. The V call is TRBV5-6, the J call TRBJ1-5; unclear D gene. Germline V gives CDR1 SGHDT, CDR2 YYEEEE. The CDR3 is made up of 15 amino acids. V was cut by 0 bases and J by 5 bases, with 12 bases left in between. As DNA, the CDR3 is TGTGCCAGCAGCTTGGGGGTTCGGGTGGATCAGCCCCAGCATTTT. Its translation: CASSLGVRVDQPQHF.

This clonotype was seen repeatedly, ten times or more. The V gene is TRBV15, the J gene TRBJ2-1, with D hard to call. The V gene lost 0 bases and the J gene lost 4 bases, with 1 base spanning the gap. Per germline, CDR1 LNHNV and CDR2 YYDKDF (reference sequence). This CDR3 spans 12 amino acids. The CDR3 loop is CATSREYNEQFF. CDR3 bases: TGTGCCACCAGCAGAGAGTACAATGAGCAGTTCTTC.

This clonotype was picked up many times. The chain combines TRBV4-1 with TRBJ1-5; D is possibly TRBD1 (6 bases). The CDR3 loop spans 15 amino acids. V lost 3 bases to trimming and J lost 4 bases, with 13 bases between them. Germline CDR1 is MGHRA and CDR2 is YSYEKL. The CDR3 spells CASSQGASANQPQHF. The CDR3 DNA follows: TGCGCCAGCAGCCAGGGGGCCAGCGCTAATCAGCCCCAGCATTTT.

Note on this clonotype: Just one base apart from a much larger clone, this may be a read error. CDR3 protein: CASNRLAGGTDTQYF. The CDR3 bases are TGTGCCAGCAACCGTCTAGCGGGTGGCACAGATACGCAGTATTTT. The chain combines TRBV2 with TRBJ2-3; 8 bases align to TRBD2. The J segment lost 1 base and the V segment lost 7 bases, leaving 7 bases of the junction unmatched. From germline, CDR1 is SNHLY and CDR2 FYNNEI. There are 15 residues in the CDR3.

This chain links TRBV5-1 with TRBJ2-6, with D perhaps TRBD1 or TRBD2 (5 bases each). Trimming removed 4 bases at V and 0 bases at J, with 14 bases between. The CDR3 consists of 17 residues. The germline V gene has CDR1 SGHRS and CDR2 YFSETQ. This chain's CDR3 is CASSVRGTVSGANVLTF. DNA of the CDR3: TGCGCCAGCAGCGTACGAGGGACGGTCTCTGGGGCCAACGTCCTGACTTTC.

This clonotype was observed at least ten times. The chain couples TRBV7-2 to TRBJ2-1, with D tentatively TRBD1 (5 bases). CDR3 length: 14 residues. Trimming took 2 bases from V and 5 from J, leaving 10 bases between them. Germline V gene sequence: CDR1 SGHTA, CDR2 FQGNSA. Written as DNA, the CDR3 is TGTGCCAGCAGCTTAAATCCAGGGCACAATGAGCAGTTCTTC. This translates into CASSLNPGHNEQFF.

This clonotype was seen repeatedly, ten times or more. J is TRBJ1-2 and V is TRBV24-1, with D possibly TRBD1 on 6 matching bases. The germline V gene encodes CDR1 KGHDR and CDR2 SFDVKD. The CDR3 extends over 14 amino acids. Trimming cost V 3 bases and J 7 bases, with 14 bases left between them. The CDR3 coding sequence is TGTGCCACCAGTGATGGAAGGGGGTTAGGTGGCTACACCTTC. Its translation is CATSDGRGLGGYTF.

This clonotype came up many times. The chain couples TRBV11-3 to TRBJ2-2; D assignment may be TRBD1 or TRBD2 (6 bases each). V was trimmed by 2 bases and J by 7 bases, leaving 11 bases between them. CDR1 is SGHNT and CDR2 is YENEEA in the germline V gene. This CDR3 spans 14 amino acids. CDR3 loop: CASSLWGASGELFF. Written as DNA, the CDR3 is TGTGCCAGCAGCTTATGGGGGGCGAGCGGGGAGCTGTTTTTT.

This clonotype occurred many times. J is TRBJ2-1 and V is TRBV29-1; 12 positions match TRBD2. The CDR3 consists of 17 residues. Looked up from germline, CDR1 is SQVTM and CDR2 is ANQGSEA. The V gene end was trimmed by 7 bases and the J gene end by 0 bases; junction bases not matched to a gene: 10. CDR3 nucleotide sequence: TGCAGCGCCTTGGGACTAGCGGGCCAGAGCTCCTACAATGAGCAGTTCTTC. Its protein product is CSALGLAGQSSYNEQFF.

This clonotype was seen many times. The chain recombines TRBV5-1 with TRBJ1-1; no clear D. With 0 bases removed from V and 8 bases from J, the gap between germline ends came to 11 bases. This CDR3 spans 13 amino acids. Germline assignment: CDR1 SGHRS and CDR2 YFSETQ. CDR3 sequence: CASSLAVSSEAFF. Written as DNA, the CDR3 is TGCGCCAGCAGCTTGGCCGTGTCCTCCGAAGCTTTCTTT.

Many counts were recorded for this clonotype. The rearrangement links TRBV6-2 or TRBV6-3 to TRBJ2-1; D is unresolved. Germline V lookup: CDR1 MNHEY, CDR2 SVGEGT. The CDR3 totals 13 residues. The V end lost 0 bases, the J end lost 15 bases, and 15 bases lay between the germline ends. The CDR3 DNA follows: TGTGCCAGCAGTTACTCGACGGGCCTCCTAGGGTTCTTC. The encoded protein is CASSYSTGLLGFF.